Shown below are 7 T cell receptor beta chains from a single sample sequenced in a study of T cells in Graves' hyperthyroidism and ophthalmopathy (dated by TCRdb to the late 2010s). Receptor libraries were prepared by multiplex PCR. Sequencing was performed on an Illumina HiSeq 2000. The TCR beta CDR3 regions were amplified from RNA transcripts. The TCR CDR3 was subjected to a first round of RT-PCR using the HTBI primer set and the Qiagen OneStep RT-PCR kit. The public reads were run again by TCRdb, first through fastp at Q25 and then through MiXCR, and only productive beta chains were kept. One record per CDR3 amino acid sequence lists the most common genes and DNA. Counted in this sample were around 580,000 distinct CDR3 sequences; about a sixth of them appeared once. The top ten hold around a sixth of the sample. The sequencing sample was made of blood. All receptors come from a woman younger than 35 with Graves' hyperthyroidism.

This clonotype was picked up a small number of times. This rearrangement joins TRBV28 to TRBJ2-2; 13 bases are shared with TRBD2. The CDR3 loop spans 16 amino acids. Germline V gives CDR1 MDHEN, CDR2 SYDVKM. V lost 5 bases to trimming and J lost 6 bases; unmatched junction nucleotides: 6. CDR3: CASSLRTSGSSGELFF. In nucleotides, the CDR3 is TGTGCCAGCAGTCTACGGACTAGCGGGAGTTCCGGGGAGCTGTTTTTT.

The chain has TRBV5-1 and TRBJ2-1; TRBD2 matches at 14 bases. Germline-derived CDR1 and CDR2 are SGHRS and YFSETQ. The CDR3 has 16 residues. With V trimmed by 2 bases and J by 5 bases, 3 bases remained unmatched. The CDR3 reads CASSFGLAGGHNEQFF. Written as DNA, the CDR3 is TGCGCCAGCAGCTTTGGACTAGCGGGAGGCCACAATGAGCAGTTCTTC.

This clonotype was seen only a few times. V usage is TRBV6-2 or TRBV6-3 and J usage is TRBJ2-5; D unclear. Germline V CDR1 and CDR2: MNHEY, SVGEGT. Trimming took 6 bases from V and 4 from J, leaving 12 bases between them. This CDR3 spans 13 amino acids. CDR3 nucleotides: TGTGCCAGCAGCCCCCACATGGGAGAGACCCAGTACTTC. Protein: CASSPHMGETQYF.

This clonotype was seen a few times. The chain uses TRBV6-1 and TRBJ1-2; the D is unclear. The CDR3 covers 15 residues. CDR1 MNHNS and CDR2 SASEGT come from the germline V gene. Trimming removed 2 bases at V and 4 bases at J, with 14 bases between. DNA of the CDR3: TGTGCCAGCAGTGAACCACGGACGGAATCCTATGGCTACACCTTC. Protein: CASSEPRTESYGYTF.

Only a few counts were recorded for this clonotype. The chain uses TRBV7-9 and TRBJ2-1; 8 bases are a match to TRBD1. V dropped 2 bases and J dropped 4; count of bases not matched to a gene: 4. There are 15 residues in the CDR3. Germline CDR1 reads SEHNR; CDR2 reads FQNEAQ (reference sequence). CDR3 sequence: CASSLSTGGYNEQFF. The CDR3 coding sequence is TGTGCCAGCAGCTTATCCACAGGGGGATACAATGAGCAGTTCTTC.

This clonotype was picked up a small number of times. V gene TRBV7-9 combines with J gene TRBJ2-1; D unresolved. CDR3 length: 12 amino acids. The ends were cut back, 5 bases at V and 8 bases at J, with 10 bases in the middle. In germline, CDR1 is SEHNR, CDR2 FQNEAQ (reference sequence). This chain's CDR3 is CASSRYNDEQFF. The CDR3 region has the DNA TGTGCCAGCAGCCGCTACAATGATGAGCAGTTCTTC.

This clonotype was observed many times. V usage is TRBV20-1 and J usage is TRBJ2-7; perhaps D is TRBD1 or TRBD2 (5 bases each). Germline V gene sequence: CDR1 DFQATT, CDR2 SNEGSKA (reference sequence). V was shortened by 4 bases and J by 1 base, with 11 bases between the two germline ends. The CDR3 is made up of 13 amino acids. CDR3 DNA sequence: TGCAGTGCTACCCGGGACGGGTCCTACGAGCAGTACTTC. This sequence encodes CSATRDGSYEQYF.